A single sample is the source of the 23 T cell receptor beta chains below, sequenced in a study of T cell responses to AZD1222 COVID-19 vaccine. Repertoires were generated with immunoSEQ multiplex PCR, while TCRdb's copy carries only in-frame clones and drops some. The sample consists of 90,000 to 120,000 clones, around 89% of them appearing once. Here the sequenced sample was peripheral blood, taken on day 0 of AZD1222 vaccination. These receptors were obtained from an adult in good health.

The rearrangement links TRBV14 to TRBJ1-1, with no clear D. The germline gives CDR1 SGHDN, CDR2 FVKESK. Trimming cost V 6 bases and J 2 bases, with 7 bases left between them. The CDR3 loop spans 12 amino acids. The CDR3 bases are TGTGCCAGCAGTCGGCCCAACACTGAAGCTTTCTTT. Translating it yields CASSRPNTEAFF.

DNA of the CDR3: TGTGCCAGCAGTTACTCATATGGATCCAATGAGCAGTTCTTC. The encoded protein is CASSYSYGSNEQFF. This rearrangement joins TRBV6-5 to TRBJ2-1; no clear D gene. Per the germline V gene, CDR1 is MNHEY and CDR2 is SVGAGI. The V end lost 0 bases, the J end lost 6 bases, and 9 bases lay between the germline ends. The CDR3 runs 14 residues.

This clone qualifies as medium-sized. V and J are TRBV7-9 and TRBJ1-1; D is unclear. There are 14 residues in the CDR3. Germline CDR1 reads SEHNR; CDR2 reads FQNEAQ (reference sequence). The ends were cut back, 0 bases at V and 4 bases at J, with 9 bases in the middle. The CDR3 here is CASSLASSGTEAFF. CDR3 sequence (DNA): TGTGCCAGCAGCTTAGCCAGCTCTGGCACTGAAGCTTTCTTT.

The chain couples TRBV29-1 to TRBJ2-7; D is ambiguous. CDR1 SQVTM and CDR2 ANQGSEA come from the germline V gene. Trimming removed 0 bases at V and 3 bases at J, with 9 bases between. CDR3 size: 13 residues. CDR3 region: CSVEERADYEQYF. The CDR3 DNA follows: TGCAGCGTTGAAGAAAGGGCCGACTACGAGCAGTACTTC.

This chain uses TRBV15 with TRBJ2-3; tentatively, D is TRBD1 or TRBD2 (5 bases each). The ends were cut back, 0 bases at V and 5 bases at J, with 9 bases in the middle. The germline CDR1 and CDR2 sequences are LNHNV and YYDKDF (reference sequence). The CDR3 sequence is 14 residues long. For the CDR3, the DNA is TGTGCCACCAGCAGAGATGGTGGGGGAGATACGCAGTATTTT. Translated: CATSRDGGGDTQYF.

CDR3 in amino acids: CASHFYTGELFF. DNA of the CDR3: TGTGCCAGCCATTTTTACACCGGGGAGCTGTTTTTT. The chain combines TRBV6-5 with TRBJ2-2; D remains unclear. Germline CDR1 and CDR2: MNHEY and SVGAGI. This CDR3 comprises 12 residues. Trimming shortened V by 8 bases and J by 3 bases, and 7 bases separated the two germline ends.

The chain carries TRBV5-1 and TRBJ2-7; possibly TRBD2 for D (6 bases). This CDR3 has 14 amino acids. Trimming removed 4 bases at V and 5 bases at J, with 16 bases between. Germline V gives CDR1 SGHRS, CDR2 YFSETQ. CDR3 bases: TGCGCCAGCAGCCCGGAGGGCCCATCGCACGAGCAGTACTTC. Its protein product is CASSPEGPSHEQYF.

The chain is built from TRBV28 and TRBJ2-7; TRBD1 matches at 7 bases. Germline CDR1 is MDHEN and CDR2 is SYDVKM. V shed 5 bases, J shed 0 bases, and the junction held 7 bases outside the gene matches. The CDR3 extends over 15 amino acids. Written as DNA, the CDR3 is TGTGCCAGCAGTCCCGGGACAGCCAGCTCCTACGAGCAGTACTTC. It encodes CASSPGTASSYEQYF. The full variable domain, with the rest looked up from reference TRBV28 and TRBJ2-7, is DVKVTQSSRYLVKRTGEKVFLECVQDMDHENMFWYRQDPGLGLRLIYFSYDVKMKEKGDIPEGYSVSREKKERFSLILESASTNQTSMYLCASSPGTASSYEQYFGPGTRLTVT.

The chain links TRBV12-5 to TRBJ1-2; no clear D. The CDR3 is 13 residues long. The ends were cut back, 5 bases at V and 5 bases at J, with 12 bases in the middle. Germline V gene sequence: CDR1 LGHNT, CDR2 FRNRAP. CDR3 nucleotides: TGTGCTAGTGGTACCGAAAAGGGATATGGCTACACCTTC. Protein: CASGTEKGYGYTF.

This clone showed up just a few times. The rearrangement joins TRBV4-2 to TRBJ1-1, with D uncertain. CDR3 length equals 12 residues. The V gene's germline CDR1 is LGHNA and CDR2 YNFKEQ. Trimming pared 1 base from V and 2 bases from J, leaving 2 bases between. The chain's CDR3 is CASSQVNTEAFF. The CDR3 bases are TGTGCCAGCAGCCAAGTTAACACTGAAGCTTTCTTT.

J is TRBJ1-2 and V is TRBV19; maybe TRBD1 (5 bases). Trimming removed 0 bases at V and 4 bases at J, with 9 bases between. The germline V gene has CDR1 LNHDA and CDR2 SQIVND (reference sequence). The length of the CDR3 is 14 residues. DNA of the CDR3: TGTGCCAGTAGTATAGAGCCCAGGGCCTATGGCTACACCTTC. Translated, it gives CASSIEPRAYGYTF. Supplemented by reference TRBV19 and TRBJ1-2, the full variable domain reads DGGITQSPKYLFRKEGQNVTLSCEQNLNHDAMYWYRQDPGQGLRLIYYSQIVNDFQKGDIAEGYSVSREKKESFPLTVTSAQKNPTAFYLCASSIEPRAYGYTFGSGTRLTVV.

This chain joins TRBV27 and TRBJ2-7; possibly TRBD2 for D (5 bases). Germline V CDR1 and CDR2: MNHEY, SMNVEV (reference sequence). With 5 bases removed from V and 1 base from J, the gap between germline ends came to 27 bases. The CDR3 runs to 19 residues. The CDR3: CASSPSPRFLSAFSYEQYF. The CDR3, as DNA: TGTGCCAGCAGTCCCTCCCCCCGTTTTCTTAGCGCATTTTCCTACGAGCAGTACTTC.

The chain employs TRBV27 and TRBJ1-5; D unclear. The V and J ends lost 7 bases and 0 bases respectively, with 13 bases between them. CDR3 size: 15 residues. Germline V gene data show CDR1 as MNHEY and CDR2 as SMNVEV (reference sequence). This CDR3 reads CASTPKSNSNQPQHF. CDR3 DNA sequence: TGTGCCAGCACCCCAAAGAGCAATAGCAATCAGCCCCAGCATTTT.

CDR3 loop: CASSLSGIHQPQHF. The CDR3 DNA follows: TGTGCCAGCAGTTTATCGGGGATACATCAGCCCCAGCATTTT. The chain joins TRBV27 to TRBJ1-5, with D unclear. The germline CDR1 and CDR2 sequences are MNHEY and SMNVEV (reference sequence). CDR3 length: 14 amino acids. V lost 0 bases, J lost 5 bases, and 8 bases lay in between.

In this sample, this clone turned up once. The V and J genes are TRBV7-3 and TRBJ1-3; the D gene is possibly TRBD1 (5 bases). From germline, CDR1 is SGHTA and CDR2 FQGTGA. The CDR3 has 15 amino acids. Trimming shortened V by 6 bases and J by 2 bases, and 14 bases separated the two germline ends. CDR3 DNA: TGTGCCAGCAGTTTGGGGGACGGGGCTGGAAACACCATATATTTT. This codes for CASSLGDGAGNTIYF.

The rearrangement joins TRBV23-1 to TRBJ1-2; TRBD1 matches 10 bases. TRBV23-1 belongs to the ORF category, with a function that is uncertain. CDR3 length: 17 residues. V shed 2 bases and J 7 bases; nucleotides not matched to a gene: 13. CDR3 sequence: CASSQKRGTGALSGYTF. As DNA, the CDR3 is TGCGCCAGCAGTCAAAAAAGGGGGACAGGGGCCCTTAGTGGCTACACCTTC.

The chain employs TRBV7-9 and TRBJ1-4; 9 bases map to TRBD1. CDR3 length: 17 amino acids. Unmatched junction bases numbered 12, after V lost 2 bases and J lost 8 bases. Germline CDR1 reads SEHNR; CDR2 reads FQNEAQ (reference sequence). The CDR3 sequence is CASSLPPGQGREEKLFF. CDR3 in DNA: TGTGCCAGCAGCTTACCACCCGGACAGGGGCGGGAGGAAAAACTGTTTTTT.

This chain joins TRBV20-1 and TRBJ2-7; D unclear. Germline V gene sequence: CDR1 DFQATT, CDR2 SNEGSKA (reference sequence). The CDR3 contains 10 residues. The V and J ends lost 3 bases and 4 bases respectively, with 4 bases between them. Here the CDR3 reads CSASSYEQYF. The CDR3 DNA follows: TGCAGTGCTAGTTCATACGAGCAGTACTTC.

This chain connects TRBV11-2 to TRBJ2-1; 7 bases agree with TRBD1. Looked up from germline, CDR1 is SGHAT and CDR2 is FQNNGV. There are 16 residues in the CDR3. V was pared by 1 base and J by 0 bases, with 3 bases of the junction left unmatched. CDR3 amino acids: CASSLGGQSSYNEQFF. DNA of the CDR3: TGTGCCAGCAGCTTAGGGGGACAGAGCTCCTACAATGAGCAGTTCTTC.

The gene calls are TRBV6-5 and TRBJ2-6; 8 bases map to TRBD1. CDR1 is MNHEY and CDR2 is SVGAGI in the germline V gene. The CDR3 sequence is 16 residues long. Losses at the gene ends were 4 bases for V and 1 base for J; bases not matched to a gene: 3. The CDR3 here is CASSLQGGSGANVLTF. CDR3 DNA: TGTGCCAGCAGTTTACAGGGGGGATCTGGGGCCAACGTCCTGACTTTC.

This sequence joins TRBV18 and TRBJ2-1, with D tentatively TRBD1 (5 bases). CDR3 size: 15 residues. Germline lookup yields CDR1 KGHSH and CDR2 LQKENI. Trimming pared 3 bases from V and 8 bases from J, leaving 17 bases between. CDR3 nucleotide sequence: TGTGCCAGCTCACCCGGGCAGGGTGTAGTTCATGAGCAGTTCTTC. Protein product: CASSPGQGVVHEQFF.

This sequence joins TRBV4-1 and TRBJ2-1; perhaps D is TRBD1 or TRBD2 (6 bases each). Germline CDR1 is MGHRA and CDR2 is YSYEKL. V lost 6 bases, J lost 6 bases, and 21 bases lay in between. This CDR3 is 16 amino acids long. The CDR3 spells CASRSRSGATINEQFF. The DNA for the CDR3 is TGCGCCAGCAGGTCAAGGTCGGGGGCTACAATCAATGAGCAGTTCTTC.

This chain links TRBV9 with TRBJ2-2; 9 bases fit TRBD1. The CDR3 length is 15 residues. V dropped 6 bases and J dropped 6; count of bases not matched to a gene: 9. Germline CDR1 reads SGDLS; CDR2 reads YYNGEE. The CDR3 reads CASKTGTGSSGELFF. CDR3 in DNA: TGTGCCAGCAAGACCGGGACAGGGTCCTCCGGGGAGCTGTTTTTT.